These 22 T cell receptor beta chains were sequenced from one sample in a study of regulatory T cells in long-lasting Graves disease. Arm-PCR with iRepertoire HTBI primers amplified the CDR3 regions for these TCR beta libraries. TCRdb fed the multiplex PCR reads into MiXCR, producing one record per CDR3 protein. The sample lists fewer than 400,000 distinct CDR3 sequences, around 21% occurring once. As to time point: persistent/refractory GD, antithyroid drugs over 5 years with positive TRAb. Extracted RNA from PBMCs served as the source of the TCR library. Sequenced material: peripheral blood mononuclear cells (PBMCs), taken when the disease was refractory, from a patient treated with antithyroid drugs. These receptor sequences come from a female donor with Graves disease.

This clonotype was recorded many times. The chain uses TRBV28 and TRBJ1-2, with D possibly being TRBD1 (5 bases). Trimming stripped 1 base from V and 3 bases from J, with 6 bases between. The CDR3 has 13 residues. Germline CDR1 is MDHEN and CDR2 is SYDVKM. The CDR3 nucleotides read TGTGCCAGCAGTTTATTAGGGGACTATGGCTACACCTTC. Encoded protein: CASSLLGDYGYTF.

This clonotype was picked up many times. This chain connects TRBV28 to TRBJ1-3; D not resolved. V lost 6 bases, J lost 1 base, and 19 bases lay in between. This CDR3 has 17 residues. Per the germline V gene, CDR1 is MDHEN and CDR2 is SYDVKM. CDR3 DNA: TGTGCCAGCAGACCCTTAGCCTCGTCGAAGTCTGGAAACACCATATATTTT. It yields the protein CASRPLASSKSGNTIYF. The whole variable domain, remainder taken from reference TRBV28 and TRBJ1-3, is DVKVTQSSRYLVKRTGEKVFLECVQDMDHENMFWYRQDPGLGLRLIYFSYDVKMKEKGDIPEGYSVSREKKERFSLILESASTNQTSMYLCASRPLASSKSGNTIYFGEGSWLTVV.

This chain links TRBV6-2 or TRBV6-3 with TRBJ2-3; D is possibly TRBD2 (6 bases). V shed 6 bases and J shed 1 base, with 17 bases lying between them. This CDR3 spans 16 amino acids. Germline CDR1 is MNHEY and CDR2 is SVGEGT. CDR3 amino acids: CASRQTGTPRTDTQYF. Here the CDR3 DNA reads TGTGCCAGCAGACAGACCGGGACTCCCCGCACAGATACGCAGTATTTT.

This clonotype appeared a few times. V is TRBV10-3 and J is TRBJ1-2; TRBD1 agrees at 8 bases. Trimming removed 0 bases from V and 8 bases from J; junction bases left unmatched: 5. The germline V gene encodes CDR1 ENHRY and CDR2 SYGVKD. The CDR3 consists of 14 residues. CDR3 sequence: CAISESDRGWGYTF. DNA of the CDR3: TGTGCCATCAGTGAGTCTGACAGGGGTTGGGGCTACACCTTC.

CDR3 protein: CASSYDYNTGGRYF. The CDR3 region has the DNA TGTGCCAGCAGTTACGACTATAATACAGGGGGACGGTACTTC. V is TRBV6-9 and J is TRBJ2-4, with TRBD1 identical over 8 bases. This CDR3 comprises 14 residues. Per the germline V gene, CDR1 is MNHGY and CDR2 is SVAAGI. Trimming took 3 bases from V and 15 from J; bases not matched to a gene: 13.

This clonotype was recorded many times. The V and J genes are TRBV2 and TRBJ2-7; 8 nucleotides align to TRBD2. This CDR3 spans 15 amino acids. Unmatched junction bases numbered 9, after V lost 7 bases and J lost 1 base. Germline CDR1 SNHLY, CDR2 FYNNEI. As DNA, the CDR3 is TGTGCCAGCACCGCGGCTAGCGGGCCGTCCTACGAGCAGTACTTC. Translated: CASTAASGPSYEQYF.

This clonotype came up many times. The chain combines TRBV28 with TRBJ1-3; D unclear. The V end was cut by 2 bases, the J end by 0 bases, with 14 bases between. CDR3 length equals 17 residues. The germline CDR1 and CDR2 sequences are MDHEN and SYDVKM. The CDR3 DNA reads TGTGCCAGCAGTTTAGGTTCCGGGCCCCGCTCTGGAAACACCATATATTTT. Translating gives CASSLGSGPRSGNTIYF.

The chain links TRBV11-2 to TRBJ2-5; 11 bases fit TRBD1. The CDR3 totals 17 residues. V was pared by 7 bases and J by 5 bases, with 15 bases of the junction left unmatched. Germline CDR1 and CDR2: SGHAT and FQNNGV. CDR3 sequence reads: CASIRGTGGHMTETQYF. CDR3 in DNA: TGTGCCAGCATCAGGGGGACAGGGGGACACATGACCGAGACCCAGTACTTC.

The table lists this clonotype with a few counts. The rearrangement joins TRBV20-1 to TRBJ2-5, with D possibly being TRBD2 (5 bases). Germline loops: CDR1 DFQATT, CDR2 SNEGSKA (reference sequence). This CDR3 is built from 15 residues. The germline V and J ends were trimmed by 1 base and 4 bases, with 16 bases remaining between them. The DNA for the CDR3 is TGCAGTGCTAGAGGGGGTAGGGAGCGAATAGAGACCCAGTACTTC. Translation gives CSARGGRERIETQYF.

This clonotype was counted only a few times. The chain employs TRBV2 and TRBJ2-1; the D gene is possibly TRBD1 (8 bases). Deletions cut 11 bases from V and 6 bases from J, with 17 bases between. There are 13 residues in the CDR3. CDR1 and CDR2 from the germline V gene are SNHLY and FYNNEI. CDR3 protein: CAGGGTGRNEQFF. CDR3 coding DNA: TGTGCCGGGGGGGGGACAGGTCGCAATGAGCAGTTCTTC.

The sample holds many counts of this clonotype. The chain combines TRBV2 with TRBJ2-2, with 7 bases fitting TRBD2. Germline V gene data show CDR1 as SNHLY and CDR2 as FYNNEI. J lost 6 bases, V lost 5 bases, and 3 bases had no gene match. The CDR3 length is 13 residues. CDR3 sequence (DNA): TGTGCCAGCAGTCCGGGAGGTCCCGGGGAGCTGTTTTTT. Amino acid sequence: CASSPGGPGELFF.

The rearrangement joins TRBV6-2 or TRBV6-3 to TRBJ2-5, with a weak D call TRBD2 (6 bases). V lost 1 base, J lost 4 bases, and 16 bases lay in between. CDR1 is MNHEY, CDR2 SVGEGT, per germline. The CDR3 runs 16 residues. Here the CDR3 DNA reads TGTGCCAGCAGTTACTTCATCGACGGCGGGATAGAGACCCAGTACTTC. Protein product: CASSYFIDGGIETQYF.

This clonotype was counted a few times. The chain joins TRBV6-5 to TRBJ2-7; D is unresolved. Germline V gene lookup returns CDR1 MNHEY and CDR2 SVGAGI. Trimming removed 4 bases at V and 3 bases at J, with 13 bases between. The CDR3 runs 14 residues. CDR3 bases: TGTGCCAGCAGTTCTCAACTGACCCTCTACGAGCAGTACTTC. Its translation: CASSSQLTLYEQYF.

This clonotype was seen a handful of times. The junction and the germline gene differ at one end; a read error may be behind it. The V gene is TRBV29-1, the J gene TRBJ1-3, with 7 bases matching TRBD1. The CDR3 is 11 amino acids. Germline assignment: CDR1 SQVTM and CDR2 ANQGSEA. The CDR3 region is CSVVSVDRRLF. The DNA of the CDR3 is TGCAGCGTTGTCAGTGTGGACAGGAGACTTTTT.

This clonotype came up a few times. The chain is built from TRBV5-4 and TRBJ2-7; weak D call: TRBD1 (5 bases). The germline gives CDR1 SGHNT, CDR2 YYREEE (reference sequence). Trimming stripped 5 bases from V and 5 bases from J, with 14 bases between. This CDR3 is 13 amino acids long. The CDR3 sequence is CASSPSPRDEQYF. The DNA of the CDR3 is TGTGCCAGCAGTCCTTCCCCCAGGGACGAGCAGTACTTC.

This clonotype has just a few counts. V and J are TRBV7-2 and TRBJ2-5, with 8 bases fitting TRBD2. Germline-derived CDR1 and CDR2 are SGHTA and FQGNSA. The CDR3 sequence is 15 residues long. Losses at the gene ends were 4 bases for V and 4 bases for J; bases not matched to a gene: 8. The CDR3 nucleotides read TGTGCCAGCAGCTATTCGGGACTAGGAACAGAGACCCAGTACTTC. Translated, it gives CASSYSGLGTETQYF. Full variable domain (outside the CDR3, taken from reference TRBV7-2 and TRBJ2-5): GAGVSQSPSNKVTEKGKDVELRCDPISGHTALYWYRQSLGQGLEFLIYFQGNSAPDKSGLPSDRFSAERTGGSVSTLTIQRTQQEDSAVYLCASSYSGLGTETQYFGPGTRLLVL.

The J gene is TRBJ2-7, the V gene TRBV29-1, with no clear D. The CDR3 spans 11 residues. Germline V gives CDR1 SQVTM, CDR2 ANQGSEA. V was clipped by 1 base and J by 4 bases, with 5 bases between them. CDR3 in amino acids: CSVEAEYEQYF. CDR3 DNA sequence: TGCAGCGTTGAAGCCGAATACGAGCAGTACTTC.

This clonotype came up many times. This chain connects TRBV2 to TRBJ2-7; D is undetermined. The CDR3 is made up of 14 amino acids. V lost 4 bases and J 7 bases, leaving 17 bases between the germline ends. Germline CDR1 is SNHLY and CDR2 is FYNNEI. The CDR3 DNA reads TGTGCCAGCAGTGCACTGGACCCTACGGAAGAGCAGTACTTC. It codes for CASSALDPTEEQYF.

A remark on this clonotype: Just one base apart from a much larger clone, this may be a read error. The rearrangement links TRBV18 to TRBJ2-5; tentative D call: TRBD1 (5 bases). V was shortened by 2 bases and J by 5 bases, with 12 bases between the two germline ends. Germline CDR1 and CDR2: KGHSH and LQKENI. This CDR3 spans 14 amino acids. The CDR3 DNA sequence: TGTGCCAGCTCACCAGAAGGGGCTTCGGAGACCCAGTACTTC. It is translated as CASSPEGASETQYF.

At least ten counts were recorded for this clonotype. V gene TRBV28 combines with J gene TRBJ1-3; D gene uncertain. The CDR3 is made up of 18 amino acids. CDR1 and CDR2 (germline): MDHEN, SYDVKM. V lost 4 bases and J lost 0, with 19 bases in between. The CDR3 is CASSSPRGLTSSGNTIYF. The CDR3 DNA follows: TGTGCCAGCAGTTCCCCGCGAGGGCTGACCAGCTCTGGAAACACCATATATTTT.

Many counts were recorded for this clonotype. J is TRBJ1-2 and V is TRBV6-1, with D hard to call. Germline CDR1 is MNHNS and CDR2 is SASEGT. V dropped 6 bases and J dropped 2 bases, with 16 bases sitting between them. This CDR3 is 15 amino acids long. The CDR3 nucleotides read TGTGCCAGCAGCGCTGGACCCGGAGCGAACTATGGCTACACCTTC. Translating gives CASSAGPGANYGYTF.

The CDR3 coding sequence is TGTGCCATCAGTGATCGGCTCACTGAAGCTTTCTTT. It is translated as CAISDRLTEAFF. The chain has TRBV10-3 and TRBJ1-1; D gene ambiguous. The CDR3 length is 12 residues. V was trimmed by 3 bases and J by 4 bases, leaving 6 bases between them. Germline V CDR1 and CDR2: ENHRY, SYGVKD.